This T cell receptor (beta chain) came from a study of shared T cell receptors in the human thymus. V gave up 4 bases and J gave up 2 bases, with 9 bases separating them. Germline CDR1 is LNHDA and CDR2 is SQIVND (reference sequence). This CDR3 contains 14 residues. TCRdb's copy holds only in-frame clones and misses some; the assay was immunoSEQ multiplex PCR. The table lists roughly 500,000 clones, roughly 74% of them singletons. A further study also used this sample, focusing on human thymus T cells. That publication notes: It was from resections taken during corrective heart surgery that the thymus tissue came. Among unrelated individuals, related research reported thymic repertoires that overlapped highly.

The V call is TRBV19, the J call TRBJ1-3; D is perhaps TRBD1 (6 bases). The TCR comes from a boy in the first two years of life with a congenital heart defect. Sequencing was performed on thymocytes. CDR3 amino acids: CASSRWTAGNTIYF. CDR3 bases: TGTGCCAGTAGTAGGTGGACAGCTGGAAACACCATATATTTT.